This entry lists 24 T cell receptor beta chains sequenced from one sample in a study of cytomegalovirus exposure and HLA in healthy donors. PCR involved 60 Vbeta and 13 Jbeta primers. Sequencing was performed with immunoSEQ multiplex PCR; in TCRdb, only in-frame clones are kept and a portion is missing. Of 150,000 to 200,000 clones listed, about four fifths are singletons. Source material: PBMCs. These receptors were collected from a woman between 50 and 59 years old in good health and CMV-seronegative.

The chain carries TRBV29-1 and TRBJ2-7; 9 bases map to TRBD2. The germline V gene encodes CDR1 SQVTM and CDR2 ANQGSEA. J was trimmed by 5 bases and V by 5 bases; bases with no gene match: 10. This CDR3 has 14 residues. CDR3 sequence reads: CSVSGGRAPNEQYF. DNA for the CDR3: TGCAGCGTTTCGGGCGGGAGGGCCCCCAACGAGCAGTACTTC.

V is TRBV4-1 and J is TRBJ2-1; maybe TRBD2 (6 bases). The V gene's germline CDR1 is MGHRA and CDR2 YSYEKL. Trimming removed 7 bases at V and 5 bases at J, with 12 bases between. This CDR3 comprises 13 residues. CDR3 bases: TGCGCCAGCAACCTCGGGGGAAACAATGAGCAGTTCTTC. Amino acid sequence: CASNLGGNNEQFF.

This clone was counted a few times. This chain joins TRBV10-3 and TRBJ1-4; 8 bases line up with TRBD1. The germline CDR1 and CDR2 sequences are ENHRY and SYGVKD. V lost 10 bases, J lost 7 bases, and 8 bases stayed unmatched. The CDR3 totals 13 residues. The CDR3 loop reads CATWTGKIEKLFF. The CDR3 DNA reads TGTGCCACCTGGACAGGGAAAATTGAAAAACTGTTTTTT.

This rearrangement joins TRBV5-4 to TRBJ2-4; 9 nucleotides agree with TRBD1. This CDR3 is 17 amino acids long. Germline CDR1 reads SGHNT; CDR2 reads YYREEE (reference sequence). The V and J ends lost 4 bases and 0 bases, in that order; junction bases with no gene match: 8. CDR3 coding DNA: TGTGCCAGCAGCGAACACAGGGGGCAACTAGCCAAAAACATTCAGTACTTC. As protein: CASSEHRGQLAKNIQYF.

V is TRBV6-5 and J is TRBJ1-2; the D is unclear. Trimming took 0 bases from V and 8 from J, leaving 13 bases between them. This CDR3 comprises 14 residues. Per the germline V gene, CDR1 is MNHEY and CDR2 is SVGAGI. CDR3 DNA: TGTGCCAGCAGTTACTCGAATCCTCCGGGGGGCTACACCTTC. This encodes CASSYSNPPGGYTF.

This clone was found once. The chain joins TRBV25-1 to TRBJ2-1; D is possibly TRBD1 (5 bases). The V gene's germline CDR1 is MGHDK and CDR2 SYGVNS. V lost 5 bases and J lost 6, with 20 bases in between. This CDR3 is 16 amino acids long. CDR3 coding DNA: TGTGCCAGCAGTAACCGGGCCATCAACAGGTCCAATGAGCAGTTCTTC. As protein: CASSNRAINRSNEQFF.

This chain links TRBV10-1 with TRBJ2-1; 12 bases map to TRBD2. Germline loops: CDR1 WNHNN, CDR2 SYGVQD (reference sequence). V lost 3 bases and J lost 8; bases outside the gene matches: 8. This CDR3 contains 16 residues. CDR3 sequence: CASSDAGLAGRYEQFF. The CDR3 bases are TGCGCCAGCAGTGATGCTGGACTAGCGGGACGTTATGAGCAGTTCTTC.

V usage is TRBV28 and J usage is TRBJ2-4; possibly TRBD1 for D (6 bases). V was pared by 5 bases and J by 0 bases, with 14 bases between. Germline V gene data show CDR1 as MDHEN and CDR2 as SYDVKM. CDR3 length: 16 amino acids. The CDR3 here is CASSPRGTLAKNIQYF. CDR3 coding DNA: TGTGCCAGCAGTCCCAGGGGAACACTAGCCAAAAACATTCAGTACTTC.

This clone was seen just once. CDR3 loop: CASSLGGGQGAKEQYF. CDR3 nucleotide sequence: TGTGCCAGCAGCTTGGGGGGGGGACAGGGAGCGAAAGAGCAGTACTTC. The chain combines TRBV5-4 with TRBJ2-7; 9 bases are a match to TRBD1. This CDR3 contains 16 residues. Germline V gives CDR1 SGHNT, CDR2 YYREEE (reference sequence). Trimming at V came to 0 bases and at J to 7 bases, leaving 11 bases not matched to a gene.

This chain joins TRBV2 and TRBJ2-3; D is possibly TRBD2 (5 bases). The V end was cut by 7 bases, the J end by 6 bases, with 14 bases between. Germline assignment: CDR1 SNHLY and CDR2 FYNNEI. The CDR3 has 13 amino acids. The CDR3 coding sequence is TGTGCCAGCACCGGGGTCGCGCAGGATACGCAGTATTTT. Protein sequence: CASTGVAQDTQYF.

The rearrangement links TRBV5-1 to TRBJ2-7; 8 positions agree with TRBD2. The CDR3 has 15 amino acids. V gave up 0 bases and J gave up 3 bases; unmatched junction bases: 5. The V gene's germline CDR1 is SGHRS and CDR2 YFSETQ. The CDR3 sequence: CASSLAEREGYEQYF. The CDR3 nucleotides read TGCGCCAGCAGCTTGGCCGAACGGGAGGGCTACGAGCAGTACTTC.

In DNA, the CDR3 is TGTGCCAGCAGCTTCCCCCTAGCCAAAAACATTCAGTACTTC. Amino acids: CASSFPLAKNIQYF. V is TRBV7-9 and J is TRBJ2-4; unclear D gene. This CDR3 contains 14 residues. V lost 3 bases and J lost 0, with 6 bases in between. Germline values: CDR1 SEHNR, CDR2 FQNEAQ (reference sequence). The complete variable domain, with remaining parts taken from reference TRBV7-9 and TRBJ2-4, reads DTGVSQNPRHKITKRGQNVTFRCDPISEHNRLYWYRQTLGQGPEFLTYFQNEAQLEKSRLLSDRFSAERPKGSFSTLEIQRTEQGDSAMYLCASSFPLAKNIQYFGAGTRLSVL.

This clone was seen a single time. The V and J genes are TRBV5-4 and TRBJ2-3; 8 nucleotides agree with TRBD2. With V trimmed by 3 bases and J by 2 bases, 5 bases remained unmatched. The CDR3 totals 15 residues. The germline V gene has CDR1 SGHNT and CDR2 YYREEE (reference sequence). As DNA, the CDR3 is TGTGCCAGCAGCTATGAGCGGGGGTACACAGATACGCAGTATTTT. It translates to CASSYERGYTDTQYF. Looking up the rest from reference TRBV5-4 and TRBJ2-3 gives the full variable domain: ETGVTQSPTHLIKTRGQQVTLRCSSQSGHNTVSWYQQALGQGPQFIFQYYREEENGRGNFPPRFSGLQFPNYSSELNVNALELDDSALYLCASSYERGYTDTQYFGPGTRLTVL.

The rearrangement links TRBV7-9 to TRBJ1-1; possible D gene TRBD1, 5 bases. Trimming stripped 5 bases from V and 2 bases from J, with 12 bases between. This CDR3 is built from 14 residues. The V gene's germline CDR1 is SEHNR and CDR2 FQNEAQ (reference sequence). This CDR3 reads CASSPIDSNTEAFF. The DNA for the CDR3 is TGTGCCAGCAGCCCGATAGACAGTAACACTGAAGCTTTCTTT.

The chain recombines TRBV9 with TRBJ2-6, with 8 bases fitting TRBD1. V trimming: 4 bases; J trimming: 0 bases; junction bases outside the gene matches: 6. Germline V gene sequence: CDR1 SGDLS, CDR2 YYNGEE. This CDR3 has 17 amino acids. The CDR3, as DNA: TGTGCCAGCAGCCCGCGAACAGGGGGCTCTGGGGCCAACGTCCTGACTTTC. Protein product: CASSPRTGGSGANVLTF.

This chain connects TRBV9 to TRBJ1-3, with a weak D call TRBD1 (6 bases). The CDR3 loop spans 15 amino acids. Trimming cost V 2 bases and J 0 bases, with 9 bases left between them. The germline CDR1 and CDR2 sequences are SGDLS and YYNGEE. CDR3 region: CASSVRGISGNTIYF. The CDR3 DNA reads TGTGCCAGCAGCGTTAGGGGGATCTCTGGAAACACCATATATTTT.

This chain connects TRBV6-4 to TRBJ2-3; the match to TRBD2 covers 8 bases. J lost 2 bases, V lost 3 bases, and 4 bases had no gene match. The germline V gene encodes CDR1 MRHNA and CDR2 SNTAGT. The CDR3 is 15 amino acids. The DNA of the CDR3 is TGTGCCAGCAGTGATAGCGGGGTCCCCACAGATACGCAGTATTTT. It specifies CASSDSGVPTDTQYF.

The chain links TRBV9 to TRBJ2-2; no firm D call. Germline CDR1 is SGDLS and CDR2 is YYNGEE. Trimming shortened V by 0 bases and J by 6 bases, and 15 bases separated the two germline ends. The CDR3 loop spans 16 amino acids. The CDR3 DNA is TGTGCCAGCAGCGTAGATCCGGGTACCACGGCCGGGGAGCTGTTTTTT. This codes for CASSVDPGTTAGELFF.

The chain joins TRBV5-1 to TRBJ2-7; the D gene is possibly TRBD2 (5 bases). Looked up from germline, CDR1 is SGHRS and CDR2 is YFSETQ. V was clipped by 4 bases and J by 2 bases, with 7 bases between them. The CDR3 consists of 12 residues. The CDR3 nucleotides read TGCGCCAGCAGCGGGGAGACCTACGAGCAGTACTTC. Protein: CASSGETYEQYF.

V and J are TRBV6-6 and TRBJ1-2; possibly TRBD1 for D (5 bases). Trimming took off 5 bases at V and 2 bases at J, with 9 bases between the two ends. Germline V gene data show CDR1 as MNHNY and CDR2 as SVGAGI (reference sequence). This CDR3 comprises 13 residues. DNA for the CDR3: TGTGCCAGCAGTATTAAGGGGAACTATGGCTACACCTTC. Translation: CASSIKGNYGYTF.

CDR3 coding DNA: TGCAGCGTTGGCGTTCCGAACACTGAAGCTTTCTTT. Translating it yields CSVGVPNTEAFF. This rearrangement joins TRBV29-1 to TRBJ1-1; D remains ambiguous. The CDR3 is made up of 12 amino acids. The V and J ends lost 4 bases and 1 base respectively, with 7 bases between them. The germline gives CDR1 SQVTM, CDR2 ANQGSEA.

As DNA, the CDR3 is TGCAGCGTTCCGTGGGGGACAGGGACTAACTATGGCTACACCTTC. Protein: CSVPWGTGTNYGYTF. The gene calls are TRBV29-1 and TRBJ1-2; 9 nucleotides agree with TRBD1. The V gene end was trimmed by 5 bases and the J gene end by 0 bases; junction bases not matched to a gene: 7. Germline V gene data show CDR1 as SQVTM and CDR2 as ANQGSEA. The CDR3 has 15 residues.

This chain's CDR3 is CASSWGGREGEQYF. Here the CDR3 DNA reads TGTGCCAGCAGTTGGGGGGGCAGGGAGGGCGAGCAGTACTTC. The chain has TRBV7-9 and TRBJ2-7; perhaps TRBD2 as D (7 bases). Germline V gene sequence: CDR1 SEHNR, CDR2 FQNEAQ (reference sequence). Trimming removed 6 bases at V and 6 bases at J, with 18 bases between. The CDR3 consists of 14 residues.

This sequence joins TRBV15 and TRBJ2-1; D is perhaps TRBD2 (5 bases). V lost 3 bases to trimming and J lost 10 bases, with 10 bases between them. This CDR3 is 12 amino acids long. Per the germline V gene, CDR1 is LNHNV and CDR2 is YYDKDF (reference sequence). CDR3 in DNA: TGTGCCACCAGCAGTAGCGTGTGGGAGCAGTTCTTC. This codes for CATSSSVWEQFF.